The text below deals with one T cell receptor beta chain. V gave up 0 bases and J gave up 1 base, with 9 bases separating them. Germline values: CDR1 LGHNA, CDR2 YSLEER. The CDR3 sequence is 15 residues long. These data come from a study of blood T cell repertoires in COVID-19. Study in general: The samples span acute and convalescent COVID-19 from the United States, Italy and Spain. From T cells, B-cell-depleted T cells, or PBMCs came the material, which was cDNA or gDNA.

Source study methods: Using reference gene primer amplification, nucleated cell counts were estimated. Assay: immunoSEQ multiplex PCR; the TCRdb copy retains only in-frame clones and omits some. V, J and clone size reflect that table, while D and trimming were determined from the DNA. The sample includes 110,000 or so clones, around 84% of them seen just once. This TCR came from a human donor in a cohort sampled during active COVID-19. The material sequenced was peripheral blood. The chain combines TRBV4-3 with TRBJ1-1; possibly TRBD1 for D (5 bases). This chain's CDR3 is CASSQDGQGNTEAFF. The CDR3, as DNA: TGCGCCAGCAGCCAAGACGGGCAGGGGAACACTGAAGCTTTCTTT.